These T cell receptor beta chains were read from a single sample in a study of blood T cell repertoires in acute mononucleosis. Clones were sequenced by immunoSEQ multiplex PCR, and TCRdb holds only the in-frame ones, with some missing. The data contain 1,500 to 2,000 clones, about 19% of them singletons. Sequenced here: EBV YVL epitope tetramer+ CD8+ T cells sorted from PBMCs, sampled during convalescence from infectious mononucleosis. The source is a woman aged 18-30 years with infectious mononucleosis caused by EBV. Each CDR3 is given without its conserved first and last residue. Each record gives: clone size, J gene, V gene, CDR3 protein. Part of the rows lack a size; the others show once, few, many or a class for expanded clones.

- TRBJ2-1 TRBV6-5 ASSFRDRVEKQF
- TRBJ1-2 TRBV25-1 ASSEFLDYGYT
few TRBJ2-1 TRBV6-7 ASPLAGGPITSYNEQF
large TRBJ1-4 TRBV27 ASSHGRTLSGATNEKLF
- TRBJ2-1 TRBV29-1 VNSRSNEQF
- TRBJ2-1 TRBV29-1 SVGQAVYYEQF
large TRBJ2-1 TRBV29-1 SVNSRSNEQF
many TRBJ2-7 TRBV14 ASSPDRGLYEQY
many TRBJ2-7 TRBV14 ASSLDWRIRSYEQY
many TRBJ2-3 TRBV6-5 ASSLRTPSTDTQY
- TRBJ2-1 TRBV7-9 ASSQTPTGVNEQF
- TRBJ2-1 TRBV6-4 ATSDWNEQF
few TRBJ2-7 TRBV4-2 ASSRGYQTYEQY
- TRBJ2-7 TRBV20-1 SARDQY
few TRBJ1-2 TRBV9 ASSEFLDYYGYT
- TRBJ2-7 TRBV6-6 ASSLDWRIRSYEQY
many TRBJ2-7 TRBV5-4 ASSWTSSYEQY
medium-sized TRBJ2-7 TRBV7-2 ASSLASKEY
few TRBJ2-5 TRBV7-3 ASSSTYPGSVGETQY
- TRBJ2-7 TRBV28 ASWRGYQTYEQY
few TRBJ2-7 TRBV25-1 ASSLGATSRSYEQY
many TRBJ2-7 TRBV6-1 ASSAQMEQY
many TRBJ2-7 TRBV6-1 AIRGGRTTYEQY
few TRBJ2-4 TRBV7-9 AISTGTGIRENIQY
few TRBJ2-7 TRBV21-1 ASSFRDRALGQY
few TRBJ2-4 TRBV7-9 ASRNRDRALGQY
few TRBJ2-4 TRBV23-1 QQSTKEILAKNIQY
- TRBJ1-1 TRBV7-3 ASSPLDWHEAF
few TRBJ2-7 TRBV5-2 ASSQTPTGADEQY
many TRBJ2-1 TRBV7-3 ASSQLAGGLNEQF
many TRBJ2-7 TRBV11-2 ASSQEGQLSYEQY